This TCR beta chain was observed in a study of blood T cell repertoires in COVID-19. Study overall: The study drew acute and convalescent COVID-19 samples from the United States, Italy and Spain. The analysed material was cDNA or gDNA that came from T cells, B-cell-depleted T cells, or PBMCs.

This CDR3 contains 16 residues. V lost 1 base, J lost 0 bases, and 5 bases stayed unmatched. Looked up from germline, CDR1 is MGHRA and CDR2 is YSYEKL. Original methodology: Counts of nucleated cells, estimated from reference gene primer amplification, were obtained. This table comes from immunoSEQ multiplex PCR, and its TCRdb copy is limited to in-frame clones, with some not included. Clone size and V and J calls were adopted from that table, with D and trimming inferred from the DNA. Among about 230,000 clones listed, approximately 82% were seen once. The sequenced sample was peripheral blood. The genes are TRBV4-1 and TRBJ2-7; 8 bases are shared with TRBD2. The sequence was collected from a woman aged 70 to 79 with active or convalescent COVID-19. The CDR3 nucleotides read TGCGCCAGCAGCCAAGCGGGGGGGTCTTACTCCTACGAGCAGTACTTC. Its protein product is CASSQAGGSYSYEQYF.